The rows below give T cell receptor beta chains drawn from one sample of a study of T cell responses to AZD1222 COVID-19 vaccine. Assay used: immunoSEQ multiplex PCR; TCRdb lists only in-frame clones, some missing. The data hold tens of thousands of clones, with about 80% observed a single time. The specimen comprised peripheral blood, sampled on day 0 of AZD1222 vaccination. These receptors originate from an adult in good health. Each CDR3 is given with its conserved first and last residue. A D gene is named only where the DNA matches it firmly. Clone size appears in some rows only: once, few, many, or a class for an expanded clone.

size	V	J	D	DNA	CDR3
-	TRBV6-1	TRBJ1-5	-	TGTGCCAGCAGTGAAGGAGGGACATCTAAAGGGCCCCAGCATTTT	CASSEGGTSKGPQHF
-	TRBV30	TRBJ2-2	-	TGTGCCTGGAGAACAGGGTTCACCGGGGAGCTGTTTTTT	CAWRTGFTGELFF
-	TRBV7-2	TRBJ1-1	-	TGTGCCAGCAGCTTAACATCGGGACTAGAAGCTTTCTTT	CASSLTSGLEAFF
-	TRBV18	TRBJ2-1	-	TGTGCCAGCTCAAGGGCCCCTCCCTACAATGAGCAGTTCTTC	CASSRAPPYNEQFF
-	TRBV5-1	TRBJ2-6	TRBD1	TGCGCCAGCAGCTTTTATACTGGACAGGCCAACTCTGGGGCCAACGTCCTGACTTTC	CASSFYTGQANSGANVLTF
-	TRBV24-1	TRBJ1-5	-	TGTGCCACCAGTGAAACCGGGTTTGTAGGACAGCCCCAGCATTTT	CATSETGFVGQPQHF
-	TRBV4-3	TRBJ1-2	-	TGCGCCAGCAGCCAAGATCCGGGGGGGGGCTATGGCTACACCTTC	CASSQDPGGGYGYTF
-	TRBV28	TRBJ2-1	-	TGTGCCAGCAGTTTCCCCGACGGTCAGCAGTTCTTC	CASSFPDGQQFF
few	TRBV25-1	TRBJ2-7	TRBD1	TGTGCCAGCAGTGCAGACAGGGGGACCTACGAGCAGTACTTC	CASSADRGTYEQYF
-	TRBV7-2	TRBJ1-2	TRBD1	TGTGCCAGCAGCCCCCGGGACAGGGAGTCTTATGGCTACACCTTC	CASSPRDRESYGYTF
-	TRBV5-6	TRBJ2-7	-	TGTGCCAGCAGCTCACCCTACCTCTACGAGCAGTACTTC	CASSSPYLYEQYF
once	TRBV6-6	TRBJ2-3	-	TGTGCCAGCAGCACCAGGGGTCCTCTTGGCACAGATACGCAGTATTTT	CASSTRGPLGTDTQYF
medium-sized	TRBV28	TRBJ2-7	TRBD2	TGTGCCAGCAGTTTTTCGGTGGGACTAGCGGAGAACGAGCAGTACTTC	CASSFSVGLAENEQYF
-	TRBV10-3	TRBJ2-3	-	TGTGCCATCAGTGGCGGGGCTAGACGGGCGAATACGCAGTATTTT	CAISGGARRANTQYF
-	TRBV27	TRBJ2-7	-	TGTGCCAGCAGCCTAACGCTGGGTTTCGACGAGCAGTACTTC	CASSLTLGFDEQYF
-	TRBV5-1	TRBJ2-1	TRBD2	TGCGCCAGCAGCTTGGTTCGTGGGGGGGTAGCTTATGAGCAGTTCTTC	CASSLVRGGVAYEQFF
-	TRBV18	TRBJ2-6	-	TGTGCCAGCTCACCACCCGGGACGGACTTGTACGTCCTGACTTTC	CASSPPGTDLYVLTF
once	TRBV2	TRBJ2-1	TRBD2	TGTGCCAGCAGCCGCAGACTAGCGGGCAATGAGCAGTTCTTC	CASSRRLAGNEQFF
-	TRBV5-1	TRBJ2-2	-	TGCGCCAGCAGCCTCACAGGGTTTGGGACCGGGGAGCTGTTTTTT	CASSLTGFGTGELFF
-	TRBV19	TRBJ1-5	-	TGTGCCAGTAGTATGTCCGGCTATAGCAATCAGCCCCAGCATTTT	CASSMSGYSNQPQHF
few	TRBV4-3	TRBJ1-6	-	TGCGCCAGCAGCCAAGATCTGCCGGGCTCGGGTTCACCCCTCCACTTT	CASSQDLPGSGSPLHF
-	TRBV28	TRBJ1-5	TRBD1	TGTGCCAGCAGCCTCCGGACAGGGGGCAATCAGCCCCAGCATTTT	CASSLRTGGNQPQHF
-	TRBV9	TRBJ2-5	TRBD2	TGTGCCAGCAGCGTATCTGTCGGAACTAGCGGGGGGTCACGGGAGACCCAGTACTTC	CASSVSVGTSGGSRETQYF
few	TRBV2	TRBJ2-1	TRBD2	TGTGCCAGCGGACTAGCGGGGGCATACAATGAGCAGTTCTTC	CASGLAGAYNEQFF
-	TRBV27	TRBJ2-1	TRBD2	TGTGCCAGCAGTTTACTAGGCGGGGGGGCCAATGAGCAGTTCTTC	CASSLLGGGANEQFF
-	TRBV6-5	TRBJ2-3	-	TGTGCCAGCAACGTAGGACGAGAGGGGACGCAGTATTTT	CASNVGREGTQYF
-	TRBV10-3	TRBJ1-4	TRBD1	TGTGCCACATCGGGACAGACAGGGGAAACGGGTGCAACTAATGAAAAACTGTTTTTT	CATSGQTGETGATNEKLFF
-	TRBV10-1	TRBJ2-2	-	TGCGCCAGCAGTGAGTCAGACGGGAACACCGGGGAGCTGTTTTTT	CASSESDGNTGELFF
-	TRBV6-2/TRBV6-3	TRBJ1-1	TRBD1	TGTGCCAGCAGTTACATTAACCGACAGGGAGGTTCCACTGAAGCTTTCTTT	CASSYINRQGGSTEAFF
few	TRBV5-4	TRBJ2-7	-	TGTGCCAGCAGCTTTTCTCTAGAGCCCTACGAGCAGTACTTC	CASSFSLEPYEQYF